This record covers a single T cell receptor beta chain. The record originates from a study of blood T cell repertoires in COVID-19. Looking at the study overall: Italy, Spain and the United States were the sources of the convalescent and acute COVID-19 samples.

Per germline, CDR1 SQVTM and CDR2 ANQGSEA. This CDR3 region has 16 residues. V lost 6 bases, J lost 4 bases, and 16 bases stayed unmatched. In the original workflow: Estimates of nucleated cell counts were drawn from the amplification of reference gene primers. The table came from immunoSEQ multiplex PCR; TCRdb's copy has only in-frame clones and leaves some out. The DNA was the basis for D and trimming; V, J and clone size are from that table. The sample carries about 270,000 clones, around 90% recorded once. Sequencing used PBMCs or T cells enriched from blood (not recorded which). The chain joins TRBV29-1 to TRBJ2-3; 7 bases are a match to TRBD2. This TCR was sampled from a woman aged 25-40 years with acute COVID-19. The CDR3 reads CSVVSAGARESDTQYF. The DNA of the CDR3 is TGCAGCGTCGTATCCGCCGGGGCGCGGGAGTCAGATACGCAGTATTTT.